Below, one T cell receptor beta chain is given with its context. Its antigen is unknown. This entry comes from a study of a mutant IDH1 vaccine in newly diagnosed glioma. Germline V gives CDR1 SGDLS, CDR2 YYNGEE. This CDR3 comprises 15 residues. The junction had 9 bases not matched to a gene; V was cut back by 4 bases and J by 7 bases. Libraries were prepared by immunoSEQ multiplex PCR; TCRdb keeps only in-frame clonotypes and omits some of them. The sample contains about 66,000 clones, roughly 80% of which appear only once. Time point of the sample: week 11, during vaccination. Vaccine doses each comprised 300 ug of mutant IDH1 20-mer peptide, with topical imiquimod. New WHO grade 3 or 4 IDH1-mutant, ATRX-lost astrocytomas were present in all donors.

The sample was PBMCs, taken from a glioma patient whose treatment included an IDH1 peptide vaccine. The TCR comes from a woman aged 45 to 65 with glioma. V and J are TRBV9 and TRBJ1-4; 8 nucleotides line up with TRBD1. The CDR3 DNA sequence: TGTGCCAGCAGCCCCCAGGCGACAGGGGTTGAAAAACTGTTTTTT. It specifies CASSPQATGVEKLFF.